The source of this TCR beta chain is a study of cytomegalovirus exposure and HLA in healthy donors. As to this clone: Antigen: not known.

The V segment lost 5 bases and the J segment 2 bases; nucleotides outside the gene matches: 2. This CDR3 spans 14 amino acids. The germline CDR1 and CDR2 sequences are MNHEY and SMNVEV (reference sequence). With 60 Vbeta and 13 Jbeta primers, the PCR was carried out. Clones were sequenced by immunoSEQ multiplex PCR, and TCRdb holds only the in-frame ones, with some missing. The sample holds some 200,000 clones, over 70% seen once. Whole-study findings and limits: Exclusion applied to some V segments, including TRBV6-2 and TRBV6-3, as they were indistinguishable. When a later analysis was performed, an Asian-associated ancestry cluster reportedly had fewer N-insertions than the 666-donor mean.

Healthy bone marrow donors supplied every sample. The sequencing sample was made of PBMCs. This chain joins TRBV27 and TRBJ2-2; 7 bases are shared with TRBD2. This sequence originates from a woman in her thirties in good health and CMV-seronegative. The CDR3 coding sequence is TGTGCCAGCAGTCAGCGGGAAAACACCGGGGAGCTGTTTTTT. Amino acids: CASSQRENTGELFF.